This T cell receptor (beta chain) was observed in a study of beta chain features in type 1 diabetes. The overall study: Comparable age, gender and cell yields were observed in patients relative to healthy donors. Notes on the study in general: Relative to healthy donors, patients appeared to have naive, central memory and Treg TCRB repertoires that were more similar. TCRB CDR3s were moderately but significantly shorter in Type 1 diabetes patients in all four CD4+ subsets.

The CDR3 covers 13 residues. Between the trimmed V and J ends, which lost 0 bases and 1 base, there was a span of 6 bases. Germline loops: CDR1 GTSNPN, CDR2 SVGIG (reference sequence). This clone was recorded a few times. The antigen is not known. Other DNA sequences in the sample encode the same CDR3. Expressed TCRB transcripts were sequenced, since all the RNA that had been isolated was reverse transcribed. Libraries were prepared by immunoSEQ multiplex PCR; TCRdb keeps only in-frame clonotypes and omits some of them. The sample consists of 300,000 to 400,000 clones, about a tenth of them appearing once. About 100 mL of blood, on average, came from one heparinised draw per donor.

The gene calls are TRBV30 and TRBJ1-1; D not resolved. The clonotype was recovered from a man aged 25 to 40 with type 1 diabetes. Specimen: central memory CD4+ T cells from blood. This CDR3 reads CAWSVGSNTEAFF. CDR3 coding DNA: TGTGCCTGGAGTGTAGGCTCGAACACTGAAGCTTTCTTT.